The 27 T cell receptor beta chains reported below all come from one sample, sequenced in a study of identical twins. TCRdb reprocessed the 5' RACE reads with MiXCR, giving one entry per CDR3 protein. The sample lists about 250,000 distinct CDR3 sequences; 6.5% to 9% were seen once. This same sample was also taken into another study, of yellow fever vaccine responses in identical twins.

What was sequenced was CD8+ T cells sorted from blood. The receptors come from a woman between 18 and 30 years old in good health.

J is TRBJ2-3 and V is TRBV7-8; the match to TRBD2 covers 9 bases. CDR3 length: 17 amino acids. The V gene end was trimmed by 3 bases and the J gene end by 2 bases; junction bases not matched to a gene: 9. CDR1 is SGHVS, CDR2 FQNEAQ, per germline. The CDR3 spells CASSFFKTSGYTDTQYF. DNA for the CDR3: TGTGCCAGCAGCTTCTTCAAGACTAGCGGATACACAGATACGCAGTATTTT.

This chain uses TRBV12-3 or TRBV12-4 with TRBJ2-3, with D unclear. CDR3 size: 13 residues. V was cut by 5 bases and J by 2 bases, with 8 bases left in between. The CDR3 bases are TGTGCCAGCAGTAGGACGCCCACAGATACGCAGTATTTT. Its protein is CASSRTPTDTQYF.

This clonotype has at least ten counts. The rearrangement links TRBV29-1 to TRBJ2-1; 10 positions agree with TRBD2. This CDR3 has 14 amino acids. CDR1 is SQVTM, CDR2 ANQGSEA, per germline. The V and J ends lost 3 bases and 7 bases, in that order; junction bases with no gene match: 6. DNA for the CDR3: TGCAGCGTTGATTGGCTAGCGGGAGTGAATGAGCAGTTCTTC. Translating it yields CSVDWLAGVNEQFF.

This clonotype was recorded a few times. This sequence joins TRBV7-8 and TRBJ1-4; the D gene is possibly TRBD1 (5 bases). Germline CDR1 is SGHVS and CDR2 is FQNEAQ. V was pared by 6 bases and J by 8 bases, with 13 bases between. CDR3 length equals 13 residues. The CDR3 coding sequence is TGTGCCAGCAGTCCAGACAGTGAAGAAAAACTGTTTTTT. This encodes CASSPDSEEKLFF.

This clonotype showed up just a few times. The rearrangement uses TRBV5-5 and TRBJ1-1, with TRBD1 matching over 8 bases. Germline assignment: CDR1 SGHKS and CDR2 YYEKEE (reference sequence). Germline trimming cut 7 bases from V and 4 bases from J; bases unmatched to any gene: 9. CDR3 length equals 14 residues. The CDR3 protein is CASPGGRVITEAFF. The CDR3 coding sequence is TGTGCCAGCCCAGGGGGCCGTGTCATCACTGAAGCTTTCTTT.

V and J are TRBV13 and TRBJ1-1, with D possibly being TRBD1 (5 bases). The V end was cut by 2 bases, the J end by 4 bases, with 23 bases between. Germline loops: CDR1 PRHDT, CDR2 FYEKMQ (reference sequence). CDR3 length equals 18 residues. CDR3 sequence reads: CASSLFGDLGALGTEAFF. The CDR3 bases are TGTGCCAGCAGCTTATTCGGGGACCTAGGGGCCTTGGGCACTGAAGCTTTCTTT.

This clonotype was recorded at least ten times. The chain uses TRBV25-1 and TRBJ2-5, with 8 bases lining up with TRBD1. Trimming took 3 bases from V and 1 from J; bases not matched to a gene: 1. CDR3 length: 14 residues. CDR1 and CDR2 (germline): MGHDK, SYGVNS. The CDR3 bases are TGTGCCAGCAGTGAGACAGGGGTCCAAGAGACCCAGTACTTC. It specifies CASSETGVQETQYF.

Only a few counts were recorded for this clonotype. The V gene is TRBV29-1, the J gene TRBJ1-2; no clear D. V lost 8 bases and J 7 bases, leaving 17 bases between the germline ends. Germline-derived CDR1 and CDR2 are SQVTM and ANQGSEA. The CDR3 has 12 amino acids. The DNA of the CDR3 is TGCAGCACTATCGACTGGGCCGTTGGCTACACCTTC. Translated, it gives CSTIDWAVGYTF.

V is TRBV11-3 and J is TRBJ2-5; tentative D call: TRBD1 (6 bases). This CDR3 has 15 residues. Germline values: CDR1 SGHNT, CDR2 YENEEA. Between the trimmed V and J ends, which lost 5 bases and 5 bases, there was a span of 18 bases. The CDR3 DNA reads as TGTGCCAGCAGCCCTCTAGGGGGTGGGTTTGAGACCCAGTACTTC. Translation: CASSPLGGGFETQYF.

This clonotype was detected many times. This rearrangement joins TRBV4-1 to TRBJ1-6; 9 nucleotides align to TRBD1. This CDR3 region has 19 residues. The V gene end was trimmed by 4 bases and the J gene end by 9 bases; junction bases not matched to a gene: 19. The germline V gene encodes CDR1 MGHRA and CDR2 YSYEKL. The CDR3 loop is CASSLIAGTGLRLISPLHF. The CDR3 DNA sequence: TGCGCCAGCAGCCTAATTGCCGGGACAGGGCTTCGTTTGATTTCACCCCTCCACTTT.

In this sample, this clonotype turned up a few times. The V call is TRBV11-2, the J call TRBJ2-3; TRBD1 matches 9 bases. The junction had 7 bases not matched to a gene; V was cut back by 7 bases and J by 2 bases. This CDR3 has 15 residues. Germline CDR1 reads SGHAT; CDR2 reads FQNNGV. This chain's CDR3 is CASKEGQGYTDTQYF. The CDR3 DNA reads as TGTGCCAGCAAGGAGGGACAGGGATACACAGATACGCAGTATTTT.

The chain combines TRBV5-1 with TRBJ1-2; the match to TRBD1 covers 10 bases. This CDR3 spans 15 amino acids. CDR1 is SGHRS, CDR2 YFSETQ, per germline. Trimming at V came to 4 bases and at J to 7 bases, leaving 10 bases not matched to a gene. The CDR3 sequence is CASSPRDRGASGYTF. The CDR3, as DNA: TGCGCCAGCAGCCCCCGGGACAGGGGAGCAAGTGGCTACACCTTC.

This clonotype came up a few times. The CDR3 region has the DNA TGCGCCAGCAGCTTACGTCCGTACCTAGCGTTAAAGAACTACAATGAGCAGTTCTTC. Protein product: CASSLRPYLALKNYNEQFF. The chain carries TRBV4-1 and TRBJ2-1; maybe TRBD2 (6 bases). In germline, CDR1 is MGHRA, CDR2 YSYEKL. CDR3 length: 19 amino acids. V dropped 5 bases and J dropped 3 bases, with 26 bases sitting between them.

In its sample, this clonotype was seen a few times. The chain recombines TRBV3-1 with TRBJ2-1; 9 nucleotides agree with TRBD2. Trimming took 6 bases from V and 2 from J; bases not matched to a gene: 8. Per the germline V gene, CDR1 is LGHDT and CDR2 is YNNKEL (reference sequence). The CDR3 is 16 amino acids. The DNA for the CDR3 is TGTGCCAGCAGTCTGGACCCTAGCGGGGCCTACAATGAGCAGTTCTTC. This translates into CASSLDPSGAYNEQFF.

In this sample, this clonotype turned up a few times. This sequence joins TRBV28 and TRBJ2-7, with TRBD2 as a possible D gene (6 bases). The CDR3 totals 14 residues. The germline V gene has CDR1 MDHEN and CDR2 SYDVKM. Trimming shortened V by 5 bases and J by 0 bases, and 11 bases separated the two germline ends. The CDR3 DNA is TGTGCCAGCAGTGTACGGACTATCTCCTACGAGCAGTACTTC. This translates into CASSVRTISYEQYF.

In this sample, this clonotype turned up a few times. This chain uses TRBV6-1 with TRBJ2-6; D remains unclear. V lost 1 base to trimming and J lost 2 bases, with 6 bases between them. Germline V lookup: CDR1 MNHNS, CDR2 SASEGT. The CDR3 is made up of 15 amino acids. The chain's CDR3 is CASSEGFAGANVLTF. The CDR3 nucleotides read TGTGCCAGCAGTGAAGGGTTCGCTGGGGCCAACGTCCTGACTTTC.

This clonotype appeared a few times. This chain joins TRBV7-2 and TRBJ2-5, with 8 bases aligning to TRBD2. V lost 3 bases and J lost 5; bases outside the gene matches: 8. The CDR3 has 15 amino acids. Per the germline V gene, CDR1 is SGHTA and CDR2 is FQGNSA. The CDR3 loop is CASSFLAGTGETQYF. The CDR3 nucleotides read TGTGCCAGCAGCTTCTTAGCGGGGACCGGGGAGACCCAGTACTTC.

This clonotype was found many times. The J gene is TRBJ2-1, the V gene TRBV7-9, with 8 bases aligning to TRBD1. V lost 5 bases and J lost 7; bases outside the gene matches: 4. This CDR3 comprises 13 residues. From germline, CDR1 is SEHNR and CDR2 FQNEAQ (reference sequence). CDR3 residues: CASSPGQANEQFF. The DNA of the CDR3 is TGTGCCAGCAGCCCGGGACAGGCTAATGAGCAGTTCTTC.

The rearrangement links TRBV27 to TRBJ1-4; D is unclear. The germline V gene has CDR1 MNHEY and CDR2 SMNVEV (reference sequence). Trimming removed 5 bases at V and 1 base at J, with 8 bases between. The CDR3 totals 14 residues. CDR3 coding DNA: TGTGCCAGCAGTGTCATTGGAACTAATGAAAAACTGTTTTTT. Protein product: CASSVIGTNEKLFF.

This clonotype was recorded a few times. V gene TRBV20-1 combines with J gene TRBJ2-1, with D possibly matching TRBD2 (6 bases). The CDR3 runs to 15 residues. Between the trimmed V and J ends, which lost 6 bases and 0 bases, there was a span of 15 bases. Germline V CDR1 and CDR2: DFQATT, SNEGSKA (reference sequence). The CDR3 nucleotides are TGCAGTGCGGTCGGAGGCGGGGTCTCCTACAATGAGCAGTTCTTC. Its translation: CSAVGGGVSYNEQFF.

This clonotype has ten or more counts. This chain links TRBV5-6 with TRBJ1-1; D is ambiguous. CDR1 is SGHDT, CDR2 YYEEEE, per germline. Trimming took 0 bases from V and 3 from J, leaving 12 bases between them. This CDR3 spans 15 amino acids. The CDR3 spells CASSLALLGDTEAFF. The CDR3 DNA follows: TGTGCCAGCAGCTTGGCCCTACTTGGGGACACTGAAGCTTTCTTT. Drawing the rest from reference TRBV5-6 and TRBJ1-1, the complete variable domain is DAGVTQSPTHLIKTRGQQVTLRCSPKSGHDTVSWYQQALGQGPQFIFQYYEEEERQRGNFPDRFSGHQFPNYSSELNVNALLLGDSALYLCASSLALLGDTEAFFGQGTRLTVV.

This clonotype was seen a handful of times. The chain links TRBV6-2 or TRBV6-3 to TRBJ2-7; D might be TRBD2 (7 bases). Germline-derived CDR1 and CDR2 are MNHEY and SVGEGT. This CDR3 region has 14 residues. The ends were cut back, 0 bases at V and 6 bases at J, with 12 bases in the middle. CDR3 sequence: CASSYSGGLGEQYV. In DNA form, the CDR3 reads TGTGCCAGCAGTTACTCGGGGGGGCTTGGCGAGCAGTACGTC.

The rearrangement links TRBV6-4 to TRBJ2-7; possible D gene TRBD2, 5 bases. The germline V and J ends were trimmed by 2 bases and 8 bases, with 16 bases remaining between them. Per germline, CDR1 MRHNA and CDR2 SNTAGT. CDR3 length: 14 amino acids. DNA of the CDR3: TGTGCCAGCAGTGACACATATAGCCCCGGGAAGCAGTACGTC. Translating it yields CASSDTYSPGKQYV.

CDR3 amino acids: CASSFPSAYNEQFF. The CDR3 DNA follows: TGTGCCAGCAGTTTCCCGAGCGCCTACAATGAGCAGTTCTTC. The rearrangement uses TRBV28 and TRBJ2-1; D is uncertain. Trimming left V 3 bases short and J 2 bases short, with 8 bases between. This CDR3 is 14 amino acids long. Germline CDR1 reads MDHEN; CDR2 reads SYDVKM. The full variable domain, rest sourced from reference TRBV28 and TRBJ2-1, is DVKVTQSSRYLVKRTGEKVFLECVQDMDHENMFWYRQDPGLGLRLIYFSYDVKMKEKGDIPEGYSVSREKKERFSLILESASTNQTSMYLCASSFPSAYNEQFFGPGTRLTVL.

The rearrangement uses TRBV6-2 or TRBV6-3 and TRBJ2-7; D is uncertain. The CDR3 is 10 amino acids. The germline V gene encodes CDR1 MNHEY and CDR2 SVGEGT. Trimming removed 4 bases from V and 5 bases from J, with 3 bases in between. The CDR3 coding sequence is TGTGCCAGCAGTTCGCACGAGCAGTACTTC. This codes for CASSSHEQYF.

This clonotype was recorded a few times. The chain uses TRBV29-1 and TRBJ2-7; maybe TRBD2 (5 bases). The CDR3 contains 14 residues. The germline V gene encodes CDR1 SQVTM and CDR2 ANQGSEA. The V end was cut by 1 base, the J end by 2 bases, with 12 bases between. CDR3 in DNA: TGCAGCGTTGAAGGTAGCGTTTCTCCCTACGAGCAGTACTTC. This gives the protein CSVEGSVSPYEQYF.

In DNA, the CDR3 is TGTGCCAGCAGCCTTCGAACGAACACTGAAGCTTTCTTT. It is translated as CASSLRTNTEAFF. V usage is TRBV7-7 and J usage is TRBJ1-1; D remains unclear. This CDR3 is built from 13 residues. Per germline, CDR1 SSHAT and CDR2 FNYEAQ (reference sequence). V gave up 5 bases and J gave up 1 base, with 8 bases separating them.